This is a list of T cell receptor beta chains from one sample in a study of blood T cell repertoires in COVID-19. The method was immunoSEQ multiplex PCR; TCRdb's version includes in-frame clones alone and lacks a portion of them. This sample has approximately 200,000 clones, with roughly 87% found just once. The specimen was PBMCs or T cells enriched from blood (not recorded which). These receptors all come from a man aged 25-45 years who had recovered from COVID-19. Each CDR3 is given with its conserved first and last residue. The listing skips clone size in some rows; elsewhere it reads once, few, many or a size class.

CASSPGTYDEQFF	TRBV7-8	TRBJ2-1	NA
CASSRSAGNNEKLFF	TRBV7-2	TRBJ1-4	NA
CASSLIGFGGGVYNEQFF	TRBV7-2	TRBJ2-1	NA
CAINEGQGLDEQYF	TRBV10-3	TRBJ2-7	NA
CASSLRWTAYTEAFF	TRBV28	TRBJ1-1	NA
CASRTYSGNNSPLHF	TRBV7-2	TRBJ1-6	NA
CASRHVGTGEAQYF	TRBV4-1	TRBJ2-5	NA
CASALGTGVETQYF	TRBV5-1	TRBJ2-5	NA
CASSFGLETGPAPGHEQFF	TRBV7-8	TRBJ2-1	once
CASSQDDSGPSGANVLTF	TRBV4-3	TRBJ2-6	NA
CASSRRDSLYNEQFF	TRBV5-8	TRBJ2-1	few
CASSPNDQRGVADTQYF	TRBV4-3	TRBJ2-3	NA
CASSHSGSVKETQYF	TRBV3-1/TRBV3-2	TRBJ2-5	NA
CASSFSGQGFRGKLFF	TRBV28	TRBJ1-4	NA
CASSPSLTSGRDEQFF	TRBV18	TRBJ2-1	NA
CATSEAGTGIHEQYF	TRBV24-1	TRBJ2-7	NA
CASSKLVRGRKYGYTF	TRBV21-1	TRBJ1-2	NA
CASSLQSQGYEQYF	TRBV7-2	TRBJ2-7	NA
CASSAQGNSPLHF	TRBV9	TRBJ1-6	NA
CATSRGGGRGADTQYF	TRBV15	TRBJ2-3	NA
CAVDLAGVTAQYF	TRBV12-3/TRBV12-4	TRBJ2-3	once
CASSPAGQGALEKLFF	TRBV7-2	TRBJ1-4	NA
CASSLTAGSAGYTF	TRBV7-3	TRBJ1-2	NA
CASSFSGTGRYEQYF	TRBV6-2/TRBV6-3	TRBJ2-7	NA
CASSIKTGIASTDTQYF	TRBV19	TRBJ2-3	NA
CARSGRDHYEQYF	TRBV2	TRBJ2-7	NA
CASSPNRDRGFYGYTF	TRBV5-1	TRBJ1-2	once
CASGLVRVNEQFF	TRBV12-5	TRBJ2-1	NA
CASSSNRLANTGELFF	TRBV5-1	TRBJ2-2	NA
CASSLPSSEQYF	TRBV6-5	TRBJ2-7	NA
CASSSWTGNYGYTF	TRBV7-9	TRBJ1-2	NA
CASSPYSGLSDNYGYTF	TRBV19	TRBJ1-2	NA
CASSSVQETQYF	TRBV28	TRBJ2-5	NA
CASSQEFASVYNEQFF	TRBV4-1	TRBJ2-1	NA
CASSLSGANVLTF	TRBV19	TRBJ2-6	NA
CASSVRGTYTGELFF	TRBV9	TRBJ2-2	NA
CARGRVLYF	TRBV19	TRBJ2-7	few
CASSIDPGNTEAFF	TRBV19	TRBJ1-1	NA
CAWSGPYTRESSYEQYF	TRBV30	TRBJ2-7	once
CASTQGGGPSETQYF	TRBV28	TRBJ2-5	NA